This TCR beta chain was found in a study of T cell responses to AZD1222 COVID-19 vaccine. Study-level results: Repertoires were obtained only post-peak T cell response. Nearly half of spike-specific TCRs reportedly target variant regions that are unmutated in the B.1.351 and B.1.1.7 variants. Baseline serostatus was positive in only six AZD1222 recipients. With dominance at 160-218 and 743-854, vaccine-associated CD4 TCRs spanned spike.

This CDR3 comprises 13 residues. After removal of 6 bases from V and 1 base from J, the junction contained 2 bases not matched to a gene. CDR1 and CDR2 from the germline V gene are MNHEY and SVGAGI. Sequenced by immunoSEQ multiplex PCR; TCRdb stores in-frame clones only, minus some. The data show under 150,000 clones, 85% to 90% seen once. Concerning this clone: No antigen is known for it.

The rearrangement links TRBV6-5 to TRBJ1-2, with 7 nucleotides matching TRBD1. The source was peripheral blood, collected 28 days after the second AZD1222 dose. The TCR originated in an adult who received the AZD1222 COVID-19 vaccine. The CDR3 DNA reads TGTGCCAGCAGGGGACAGATTAACTATGGCTACACCTTC. Translating gives CASRGQINYGYTF.